The TCR beta chain described here comes from a study of cytomegalovirus exposure and HLA in healthy donors. Study-wide results and caveats: As a later analysis revealed, most CMV-associated TCR beta chains appeared HLA-restricted. TRBV6-2, TRBV6-3 and some other V segments were unresolvable in 87-base-pair reads. Fewer N-insertions than the roughly 670-donor mean were reportedly shown by an Asian-associated ancestry cluster in a later analysis.

The germline V gene has CDR1 MNHEY and CDR2 SVGAGI. CDR3 size: 14 residues. V was cut by 0 bases and J by 2 bases, with 5 bases left in between. The PCR employed 60 Vbeta primers together with 13 Jbeta primers. TCRdb's copy holds only in-frame clones and misses some; the assay was immunoSEQ multiplex PCR. The sample carries 150,000 to 200,000 clones, around four fifths recorded once. This clone was recorded once. Its antigen is not known. The source of this sequence is a woman under 30 in good health and CMV-seronegative. The V call is TRBV6-5, the J call TRBJ2-1, with D unclear. Sequencing was carried out using PBMCs. CDR3 sequence reads: CASSYSNTYNEQFF. The CDR3, as DNA: TGTGCCAGCAGTTACTCGAACACCTACAATGAGCAGTTCTTC.